Following are 24 T cell receptor beta chains from one sample sequenced in a study of type 1 regulatory T cells. A single record per CDR3 protein comes from TCRdb applying MiXCR to the reads. The sample carries roughly 65,000 distinct CDR3 sequences, nearly 50% recorded once. The antigens for these receptors are not known. Sequencing was carried out using cultured non-Tr1 T cells, either the whole culture or a sorted T cell fraction (not recorded which). Source of these receptors: a human donor in good health.

The rearrangement uses TRBV5-1 and TRBJ1-1; 9 nucleotides agree with TRBD1. Trimming cost V 2 bases and J 4 bases; bases outside gene matches: 6. The CDR3 has 15 residues. Germline assignment: CDR1 SGHRS and CDR2 YFSETQ. The CDR3 DNA follows: TGCGCCAGCAGCTTTGAGGGACAGGGTGTCACTGAAGCTTTCTTT. Protein: CASSFEGQGVTEAFF.

The V and J genes are TRBV27 and TRBJ2-3; TRBD2 agrees at 10 bases. Germline loops: CDR1 MNHEY, CDR2 SMNVEV (reference sequence). Trimming removed 3 bases from V and 4 bases from J; junction bases left unmatched: 4. This CDR3 comprises 15 residues. The CDR3 bases are TGTGCCAGCAGTTTTCGAGCGGGGGGGGCAGATACGCAGTATTTT. It translates to CASSFRAGGADTQYF.

This clonotype was observed a few times. The CDR3 DNA follows: TGTGCCAGCAGTGAAGCGAAGTACGGGAGCAATCAGCCCCAGCATTTT. Amino acid sequence: CASSEAKYGSNQPQHF. The chain has TRBV2 and TRBJ1-5, with D hard to call. The CDR3 totals 16 residues. V shed 0 bases and J shed 1 base, with 10 bases lying between them. From germline, CDR1 is SNHLY and CDR2 FYNNEI. Full variable domain (remainder filled in from reference TRBV2 and TRBJ1-5): EPEVTQTPSHQVTQMGQEVILRCVPISNHLYFYWYRQILGQKVEFLVSFYNNEISEKSEIFDDQFSVERPDGSNFTLKIRSTKLEDSAMYFCASSEAKYGSNQPQHFGDGTRLSIL.

V gene TRBV28 combines with J gene TRBJ2-7; 9 positions match TRBD1. The CDR3 sequence is 13 residues long. From germline, CDR1 is MDHEN and CDR2 SYDVKM. Unmatched junction bases numbered 3, after V lost 5 bases and J lost 4 bases. The CDR3 DNA reads TGTGCCAGCAGTGTGGGACAGGGTTACGAGCAGTACTTC. Residues: CASSVGQGYEQYF. Complete variable domain (other parts from reference TRBV28 and TRBJ2-7): DVKVTQSSRYLVKRTGEKVFLECVQDMDHENMFWYRQDPGLGLRLIYFSYDVKMKEKGDIPEGYSVSREKKERFSLILESASTNQTSMYLCASSVGQGYEQYFGPGTRLTVT.

The chain combines TRBV20-1 with TRBJ1-2; tentatively, D is TRBD1 (6 bases). Between the trimmed V and J ends, which lost 6 bases and 3 bases, there was a span of 20 bases. Germline V lookup: CDR1 DFQATT, CDR2 SNEGSKA (reference sequence). The CDR3 sequence is 15 residues long. This CDR3 is CSARGATGIDYGYTF. The CDR3 DNA reads TGCAGTGCAAGGGGGGCAACAGGGATTGACTATGGCTACACCTTC.

The chain employs TRBV5-1 and TRBJ2-5, with 11 positions matching TRBD1. The CDR3 runs 15 residues. V was pared by 3 bases and J by 4 bases, with 5 bases of the junction left unmatched. Germline CDR1 and CDR2: SGHRS and YFSETQ. The CDR3 sequence is CASSSGTGGPETQYF. In nucleotides, the CDR3 is TGCGCCAGCAGCTCGGGGACAGGGGGTCCAGAGACCCAGTACTTC.

This chain connects TRBV6-1 to TRBJ1-3; D is ambiguous. Germline V lookup: CDR1 MNHNS, CDR2 SASEGT. Trimming shortened V by 0 bases and J by 0 bases, and 9 bases separated the two germline ends. The CDR3 covers 16 residues. CDR3 nucleotide sequence: TGTGCCAGCAGTGAAGCGCTTGCAGGCTCTGGAAACACCATATATTTT. Its translation is CASSEALAGSGNTIYF.

This sequence joins TRBV5-1 and TRBJ1-4, with D possibly matching TRBD1 (5 bases). Between the trimmed V and J ends, which lost 4 bases and 4 bases, there was a span of 14 bases. CDR3 length: 15 residues. Looked up from germline, CDR1 is SGHRS and CDR2 is YFSETQ. The CDR3 DNA is TGCGCCAGCAGCGCAGAGAACAGGATTAATGAAAAACTGTTTTTT. Its translation is CASSAENRINEKLFF.

This clonotype was seen only a few times. The chain is built from TRBV11-2 and TRBJ2-1, with D possibly matching TRBD1 (6 bases). Germline V gene data show CDR1 as SGHAT and CDR2 as FQNNGV. The V gene lost 5 bases and the J gene lost 5 bases, with 10 bases spanning the gap. The CDR3 length is 13 residues. The CDR3 region is CASSLGQHNEQFF. The CDR3, as DNA: TGTGCCAGCAGCCTCGGACAGCACAATGAGCAGTTCTTC.

V usage is TRBV27 and J usage is TRBJ2-5; TRBD2 might be the D (6 bases). The CDR3 consists of 13 residues. Trimming took 5 bases from V and 7 from J, leaving 14 bases between them. CDR1 and CDR2 from the germline V gene are MNHEY and SMNVEV (reference sequence). The CDR3 DNA sequence: TGTGCCAGCAGTCCTCAAAACGGGAGGACCCAGTACTTC. It translates to CASSPQNGRTQYF.

The rearrangement joins TRBV4-2 to TRBJ2-2, with 8 bases fitting TRBD2. The CDR3 sequence is 17 residues long. Looked up from germline, CDR1 is LGHNA and CDR2 is YNFKEQ. With 3 bases clipped from V and 4 bases from J, the junction kept 10 bases outside the gene matches. The CDR3 DNA reads TGTGCCAGCAGCCATATGACGGGGGGGGGCCCCACCGGGGAGCTGTTTTTT. Its translation: CASSHMTGGGPTGELFF.

The chain joins TRBV2 to TRBJ2-1, with TRBD2 as a possible D gene (6 bases). CDR1 SNHLY and CDR2 FYNNEI come from the germline V gene. Trimming took 6 bases from V and 9 from J, leaving 21 bases between them. The CDR3 loop spans 15 amino acids. DNA for the CDR3: TGTGCCAGCAGAGGCGCTGGGACTCCCAGCCGTGAGCAGTTCTTC. This sequence encodes CASRGAGTPSREQFF.

The rearrangement uses TRBV3-1 and TRBJ2-3; TRBD2 aligns across 8 bases. CDR3 size: 16 residues. V lost 1 base and J lost 7; bases outside the gene matches: 10. Germline V lookup: CDR1 LGHDT, CDR2 YNNKEL (reference sequence). Here the CDR3 DNA reads TGTGCCAGCAGCCAAGCGAATAGCGGGACCACGAATACGCAGTATTTT. The encoded protein is CASSQANSGTTNTQYF.

This clonotype was detected a few times. J is TRBJ1-2 and V is TRBV29-1; D is unresolved. Trimming took 6 bases from V and 3 from J, leaving 8 bases between them. The CDR3 length is 11 residues. Germline CDR1 and CDR2: SQVTM and ANQGSEA. The CDR3 here is CSVDGYYGYTF. As DNA, the CDR3 is TGCAGCGTGGATGGATACTATGGCTACACCTTC.

This rearrangement joins TRBV7-2 to TRBJ2-5; TRBD2 aligns across 10 bases. The germline V gene encodes CDR1 SGHTA and CDR2 FQGNSA. Trimming cost V 3 bases and J 5 bases; bases outside gene matches: 3. CDR3 length equals 14 residues. DNA for the CDR3: TGTGCCAGCAGCTTTAATAGCGGGAGGGAGACCCAGTACTTC. As protein: CASSFNSGRETQYF.

This clonotype is categorized as medium-sized. V usage is TRBV24-1 and J usage is TRBJ1-1; a weak D match, TRBD1 (5 bases). CDR1 and CDR2 (germline): KGHDR, SFDVKD. The length of the CDR3 is 12 residues. Trimming pared 3 bases from V and 11 bases from J, leaving 12 bases between. CDR3 sequence: CATSDPGTGAFF. The CDR3 nucleotides are TGTGCCACCAGTGATCCCGGGACGGGGGCTTTCTTT.

The table lists this clonotype with a count of one. The chain is built from TRBV5-1 and TRBJ2-7; TRBD2 aligns across 8 bases. J lost 0 bases, V lost 0 bases, and 8 bases had no gene match. Germline CDR1 SGHRS, CDR2 YFSETQ. The CDR3 sequence is 17 residues long. The CDR3 DNA sequence: TGCGCCAGCAGCTTGGCCCCCGGGGGGGCGAACTCCTACGAGCAGTACTTC. Translated, it gives CASSLAPGGANSYEQYF. Full variable domain (missing parts from reference TRBV5-1 and TRBJ2-7): KAGVTQTPRYLIKTRGQQVTLSCSPISGHRSVSWYQQTPGQGLQFLFEYFSETQRNKGNFPGRFSGRQFSNSRSEMNVSTLELGDSALYLCASSLAPGGANSYEQYFGPGTRLTVT.

The chain links TRBV5-1 to TRBJ1-2; D possibly corresponds to TRBD1 (6 bases). CDR1 and CDR2 from the germline V gene are SGHRS and YFSETQ. This CDR3 has 14 residues. V lost 4 bases and J lost 7, with 17 bases in between. DNA for the CDR3: TGCGCCAGCAGCCTAGGGACACCCCGACGTGGCTACACCTTC. Its protein product is CASSLGTPRRGYTF.

This clonotype was recorded a few times. The V call is TRBV20-1, the J call TRBJ2-7; TRBD1 agrees at 7 bases. J lost 3 bases, V lost 2 bases, and 13 bases had no gene match. The CDR3 totals 16 residues. Germline assignment: CDR1 DFQATT and CDR2 SNEGSKA (reference sequence). CDR3 bases: TGCAGTGCTAGATTCTACCGGGACAGCGGAGGCTACGAGCAGTACTTC. It yields the protein CSARFYRDSGGYEQYF.

The rearrangement uses TRBV30 and TRBJ1-6, with D unclear. CDR1 is GTSNPN and CDR2 is SVGIG in the germline V gene (reference sequence). The V gene lost 1 base and the J gene lost 14 bases, with 12 bases spanning the gap. The CDR3 contains 12 residues. CDR3 loop: CAWSGEVRTLHF. The CDR3 bases are TGTGCCTGGAGTGGAGAAGTTAGGACCCTCCACTTT. The full variable domain, with the rest looked up from reference TRBV30 and TRBJ1-6, is SQTIHQWPATLVQPVGSPLSLECTVEGTSNPNLYWYRQAAGRGLQLLFYSVGIGQISSEVPQNLSASRPQDRQFILSSKKLLLSDSGFYLCAWSGEVRTLHFGNGTRLTVT.

This chain joins TRBV24-1 and TRBJ2-7; D gene ambiguous. From germline, CDR1 is KGHDR and CDR2 SFDVKD. The CDR3 runs to 13 residues. Trimming shortened V by 1 base and J by 4 bases, and 7 bases separated the two germline ends. The CDR3 here is CATSDFAGYEQYF. DNA of the CDR3: TGTGCCACCAGTGATTTTGCCGGGTACGAGCAGTACTTC.

V gene TRBV5-1 combines with J gene TRBJ1-1; no clear D gene. V dropped 4 bases and J dropped 1 base, with 11 bases sitting between them. The CDR3 runs 14 residues. The germline gives CDR1 SGHRS, CDR2 YFSETQ. CDR3 protein: CASSLRTANTEAFF. DNA of the CDR3: TGCGCCAGCAGCCTCCGGACGGCGAACACTGAAGCTTTCTTT. Complete variable domain (other parts from reference TRBV5-1 and TRBJ1-1): KAGVTQTPRYLIKTRGQQVTLSCSPISGHRSVSWYQQTPGQGLQFLFEYFSETQRNKGNFPGRFSGRQFSNSRSEMNVSTLELGDSALYLCASSLRTANTEAFFGQGTRLTVV.

The rearrangement uses TRBV19 and TRBJ1-1; 7 bases are a match to TRBD1. CDR1 and CDR2 (germline): LNHDA, SQIVND (reference sequence). This CDR3 spans 14 amino acids. J was trimmed by 4 bases and V by 6 bases; bases with no gene match: 8. CDR3 in amino acids: CASRRQGGGTEAFF. The CDR3 bases are TGTGCCAGTAGGCGACAGGGAGGGGGCACTGAAGCTTTCTTT.

The gene calls are TRBV5-4 and TRBJ2-3; D is unclear. V lost 7 bases and J lost 4, with 22 bases in between. The germline gives CDR1 SGHNT, CDR2 YYREEE (reference sequence). The CDR3 has 16 residues. The CDR3 nucleotides read TGTGCCAGCCGTCCGAGTGTGTTCCAGGCCCCAGATACGCAGTATTTT. Its protein is CASRPSVFQAPDTQYF.